These T cell receptor beta chains were read from a single sample in a study of T-cell reconstitution after alpha-beta-depleted transplantation in children. TCRdb reprocessed the PCR reads via MiXCR and lists one record per CDR3 protein. The sample records about 640,000 distinct CDR3 sequences, about 15% being singletons. This material consisted of PBMCs from the stem cell graft donor, taken from the stem cell graft. All receptors derive from a human donor who donated a stem cell graft to a child with acute myeloid leukemia. The CDR3 runs from the conserved cysteine through the conserved F or W. A D gene is named only where the DNA matches it firmly. Size is omitted from some rows. Given values are once, few, many or a class for expanded clones.

abundance,v_gene,len,j_gene,d_gene,CDR3nt,CDR3aa
-,TRBV3-1,12,TRBJ2-5,-,TGTGCCAGCAGCCAATTAGAAGAGACCCAGTACTTC,CASSQLEETQYF
few,TRBV7-9,15,TRBJ2-1,-,TGTGCCAGCAGCCAGCCGGGCGAGCCCTACACTGAGCAGTTCTTC,CASSQPGEPYTEQFF
many,TRBV20-1,14,TRBJ2-2,-,TGCAGTGCTAGAGAGAAACAGGGTATCGGGGAGCTGTTTTTT,CSAREKQGIGELFF
-,TRBV7-9,14,TRBJ2-1,-,TGTGCCAGCAGCTTATGGGGCTCTGGGAATGAGCAGTTCTTC,CASSLWGSGNEQFF
few,TRBV7-9,13,TRBJ2-7,TRBD1,TGTGCCAGCTCCGGGACAGGCATGCACGAGCAGTACTTC,CASSGTGMHEQYF
-,TRBV2,15,TRBJ2-3,-,TGTGCCAGCAGTATCCGCCGACAGCCCACAGATACGCAGTATTTT,CASSIRRQPTDTQYF
-,TRBV2,15,TRBJ2-5,TRBD1,TGTGCCAGCAGTGCTGGACAGGGCGGTCAAGAGACCCAGTACTTC,CASSAGQGGQETQYF
few,TRBV10-3,16,TRBJ2-5,TRBD1,TGTGCCATCAGTGACCCCACCGGGACAGGGGTAGAGACCCAGTACTTC,CAISDPTGTGVETQYF
-,TRBV25-1,16,TRBJ1-2,-,TGTGCCAGCAGTGAATATGGGCTCTCGGGGAACTATGGCTACACCTTC,CASSEYGLSGNYGYTF
many,TRBV12-3/TRBV12-4,15,TRBJ2-2,-,TGTGCCAGCAGCTTAGCCGGCCTAAACACCGGGGAGCTGTTTTTT,CASSLAGLNTGELFF
many,TRBV29-1,15,TRBJ2-1,-,TGCAGCGTTGATGAGGGGGTCGGAGGTTACAATGAGCAGTTCTTC,CSVDEGVGGYNEQFF
-,TRBV12-5,16,TRBJ2-3,TRBD1,TGTGCTAGTGGTCCCCCTGGGACAGGGAGGTCCGGTACGCAGTATTTT,CASGPPGTGRSGTQYF
-,TRBV20-1,14,TRBJ1-1,-,TGCAGTGTCAAAACCCCCCTGGTGAACACTGAAGCTTTCTTT,CSVKTPLVNTEAFF
few,TRBV4-1,14,TRBJ2-2,-,TGCGCCAGCGGCGCGGTGGGGAACACCGGGGAGCTGTTTTTT,CASGAVGNTGELFF
many,TRBV29-1,14,TRBJ2-1,TRBD1,TGCAGCGTTGAACGGACAGGGAGCTACAATGAGCAGTTCTTC,CSVERTGSYNEQFF
-,TRBV5-1,14,TRBJ2-5,-,TGCGCCAGCAGCCACACTAGCAGTGAAGAGACCCAGTACTTC,CASSHTSSEETQYF
many,TRBV29-1,17,TRBJ2-7,TRBD1,TGCAGCGTTGAAGACGGGTTTGGCAGGGGGAATTCCTACGAGCAGTACTTC,CSVEDGFGRGNSYEQYF